This T cell receptor (beta chain) was documented in a study of T cell repertoires in cytomegalovirus infection. Background on the study: HLA-B-restricted CMV epitopes that are well studied, plus recently identified HLA-C-restricted ones, were used by the study. Both a matching HLA type and CMV infection were indicated by public TCR beta signatures. Study results and limitations: Dominant in the ex vivo response were TCR beta clonotypes restricted by HLA-C and specific for CMV.

Via MiXCR, TCRdb re-called the reads, giving one row per CDR3 protein. The data hold some 800,000 distinct CDR3 sequences, with about 33% observed a single time. Note on this clonotype: Its specificity is unknown.

The CDR3 runs 17 residues. The germline V and J ends were trimmed by 0 bases and 5 bases, with 16 bases remaining between them. Germline assignment: CDR1 SGHTA and CDR2 FQGNSA. The material was cultured CD8+ T cells from PBMCs, obtained from culture after CMV antigen stimulation. The V call is TRBV7-2, the J call TRBJ1-4, with D possibly TRBD1 on 6 matching bases. The sequence was obtained from a human donor in good health (CMV status not recorded). Some clones in this sample may be carry-over from other donors' samples. DNA of the CDR3: TGTGCCAGCAGCTTAGCGTACAGGGTTGTATCAAATGAAAAACTGTTTTTT. It encodes CASSLAYRVVSNEKLFF.